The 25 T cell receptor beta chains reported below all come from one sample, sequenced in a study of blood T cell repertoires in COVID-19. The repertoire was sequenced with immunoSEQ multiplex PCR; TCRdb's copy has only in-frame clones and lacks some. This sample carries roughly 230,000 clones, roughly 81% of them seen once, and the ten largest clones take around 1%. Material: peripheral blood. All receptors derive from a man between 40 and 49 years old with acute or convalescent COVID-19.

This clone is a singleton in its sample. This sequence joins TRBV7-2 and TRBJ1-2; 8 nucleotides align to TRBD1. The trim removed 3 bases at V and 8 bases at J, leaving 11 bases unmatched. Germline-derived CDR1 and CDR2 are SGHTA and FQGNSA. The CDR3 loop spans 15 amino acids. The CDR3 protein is CASSFGQGPQYGYTF. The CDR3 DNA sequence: TGTGCCAGCAGCTTTGGACAGGGCCCCCAATACGGCTACACCTTC. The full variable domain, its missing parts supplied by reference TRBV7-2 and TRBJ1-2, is GAGVSQSPSNKVTEKGKDVELRCDPISGHTALYWYRQSLGQGLEFLIYFQGNSAPDKSGLPSDRFSAERTGGSVSTLTIQRTQQEDSAVYLCASSFGQGPQYGYTFGSGTRLTVV.

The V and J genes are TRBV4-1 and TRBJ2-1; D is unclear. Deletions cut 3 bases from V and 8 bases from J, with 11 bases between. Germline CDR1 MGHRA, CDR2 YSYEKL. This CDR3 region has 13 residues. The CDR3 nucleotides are TGCGCCAGCAGCCAGGTCCGAAGAGATGAGCAGTTCTTC. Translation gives CASSQVRRDEQFF.

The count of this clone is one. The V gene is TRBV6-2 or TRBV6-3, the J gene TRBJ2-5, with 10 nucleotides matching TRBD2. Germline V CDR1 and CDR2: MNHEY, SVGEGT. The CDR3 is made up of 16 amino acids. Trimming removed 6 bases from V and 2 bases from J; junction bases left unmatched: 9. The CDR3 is CASSPGLLAGQETQYF. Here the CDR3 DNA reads TGTGCCAGCAGCCCCGGTCTACTAGCGGGGCAAGAGACCCAGTACTTC.

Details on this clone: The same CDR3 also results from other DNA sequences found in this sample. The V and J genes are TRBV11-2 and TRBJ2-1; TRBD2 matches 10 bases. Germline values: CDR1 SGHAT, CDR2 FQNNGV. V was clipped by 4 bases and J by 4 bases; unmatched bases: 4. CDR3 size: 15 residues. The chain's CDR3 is CASSSGLADYNEQFF. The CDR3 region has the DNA TGTGCCAGCAGCTCCGGACTAGCGGATTACAATGAGCAGTTCTTC. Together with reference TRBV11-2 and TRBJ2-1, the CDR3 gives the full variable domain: EAGVAQSPRYKIIEKRQSVAFWCNPISGHATLYWYQQILGQGPKLLIQFQNNGVVDDSQLPKDRFSAERLKGVDSTLKIQPAKLEDSAVYLCASSSGLADYNEQFFGPGTRLTVL.

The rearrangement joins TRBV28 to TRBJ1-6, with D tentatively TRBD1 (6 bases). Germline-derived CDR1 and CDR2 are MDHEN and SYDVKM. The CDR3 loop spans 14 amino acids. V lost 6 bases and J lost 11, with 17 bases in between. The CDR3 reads CASRTQGWGPPLHF. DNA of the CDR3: TGTGCCAGCAGAACACAGGGATGGGGGCCACCCCTCCACTTT.

CDR3 DNA sequence: TGTGCCAGCAGCCAACGAGGGGCCGGGGGTAGCTATGGCTACACCTTC. Protein: CASSQRGAGGSYGYTF. The V gene is TRBV3-1 (or the pseudogene TRBV3-2), the J gene TRBJ1-2; TRBD1 is a possible D gene (5 bases). CDR1 and CDR2 from the germline V gene are LGHDT and YNNKEL (reference sequence). This CDR3 spans 16 amino acids. V dropped 2 bases and J dropped 4 bases, with 17 bases sitting between them.

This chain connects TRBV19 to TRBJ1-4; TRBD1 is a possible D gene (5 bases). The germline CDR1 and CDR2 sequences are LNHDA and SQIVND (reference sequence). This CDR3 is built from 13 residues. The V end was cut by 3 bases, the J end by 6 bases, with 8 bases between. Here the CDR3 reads CASSITGYEKLFF. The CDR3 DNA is TGTGCCAGTAGTATTACAGGTTATGAAAAACTGTTTTTT.

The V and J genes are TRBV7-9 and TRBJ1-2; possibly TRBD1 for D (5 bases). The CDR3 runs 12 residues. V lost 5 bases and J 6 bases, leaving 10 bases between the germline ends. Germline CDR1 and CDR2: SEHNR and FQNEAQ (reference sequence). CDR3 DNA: TGTGCCAGCAGCCCCCGACAGCATGGCTACACCTTC. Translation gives CASSPRQHGYTF.

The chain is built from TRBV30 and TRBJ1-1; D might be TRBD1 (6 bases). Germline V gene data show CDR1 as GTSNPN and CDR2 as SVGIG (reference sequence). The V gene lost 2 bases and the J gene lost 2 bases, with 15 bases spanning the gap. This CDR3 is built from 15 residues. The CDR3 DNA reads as TGTGCCTGGAGTCCCCTCAGGGGATCCAACACTGAAGCTTTCTTT. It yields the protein CAWSPLRGSNTEAFF. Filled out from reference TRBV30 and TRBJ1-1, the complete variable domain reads SQTIHQWPATLVQPVGSPLSLECTVEGTSNPNLYWYRQAAGRGLQLLFYSVGIGQISSEVPQNLSASRPQDRQFILSSKKLLLSDSGFYLCAWSPLRGSNTEAFFGQGTRLTVV.

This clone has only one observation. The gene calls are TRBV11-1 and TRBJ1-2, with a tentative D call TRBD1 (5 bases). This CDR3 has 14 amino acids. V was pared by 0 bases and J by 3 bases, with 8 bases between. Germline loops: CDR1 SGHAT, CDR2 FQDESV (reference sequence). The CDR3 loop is CASSLATGYYGYTF. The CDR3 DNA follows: TGTGCCAGCAGCTTAGCTACAGGATACTATGGCTACACCTTC.

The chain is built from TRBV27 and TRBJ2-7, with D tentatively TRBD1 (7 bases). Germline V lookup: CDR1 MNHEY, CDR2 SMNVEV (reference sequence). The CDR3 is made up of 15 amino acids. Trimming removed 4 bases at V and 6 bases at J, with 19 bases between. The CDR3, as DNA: TGTGCCAGCAGTTCCCGACAGGGAGGCCCTAGCGAGCAGTACTTC. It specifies CASSSRQGGPSEQYF.

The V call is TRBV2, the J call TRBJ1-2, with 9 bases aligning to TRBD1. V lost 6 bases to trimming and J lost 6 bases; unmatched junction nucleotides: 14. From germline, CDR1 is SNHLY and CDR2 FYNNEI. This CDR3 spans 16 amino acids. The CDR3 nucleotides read TGTGCCAGCAGACCGTCAACCGGGACAGGGTGGGATGGCTACACCTTC. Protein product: CASRPSTGTGWDGYTF. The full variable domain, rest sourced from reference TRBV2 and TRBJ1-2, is EPEVTQTPSHQVTQMGQEVILRCVPISNHLYFYWYRQILGQKVEFLVSFYNNEISEKSEIFDDQFSVERPDGSNFTLKIRSTKLEDSAMYFCASRPSTGTGWDGYTFGSGTRLTVV.

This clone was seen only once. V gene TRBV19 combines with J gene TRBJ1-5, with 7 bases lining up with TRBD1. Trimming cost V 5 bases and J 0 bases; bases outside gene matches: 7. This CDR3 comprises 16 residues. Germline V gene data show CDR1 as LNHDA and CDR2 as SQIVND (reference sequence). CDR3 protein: CASSRKTGDSNQPQHF. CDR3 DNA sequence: TGTGCCAGTAGTCGGAAAACAGGGGATAGCAATCAGCCCCAGCATTTT.

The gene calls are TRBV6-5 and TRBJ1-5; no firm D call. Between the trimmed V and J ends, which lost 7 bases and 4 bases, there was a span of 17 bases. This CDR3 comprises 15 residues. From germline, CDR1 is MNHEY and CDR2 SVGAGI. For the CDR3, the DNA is TGTGCCAGCAAGAGAGAAGGGAGAGGGAATCAGCCCCAGCATTTT. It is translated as CASKREGRGNQPQHF.

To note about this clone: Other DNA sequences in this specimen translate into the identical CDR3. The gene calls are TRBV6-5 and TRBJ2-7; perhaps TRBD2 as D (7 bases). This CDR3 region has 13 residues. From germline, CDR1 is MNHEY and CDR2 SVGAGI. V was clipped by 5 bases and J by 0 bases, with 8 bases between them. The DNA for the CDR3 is TGTGCCAGCAGTCGGGGGGCCTCCTACGAGCAGTACTTC. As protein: CASSRGASYEQYF.

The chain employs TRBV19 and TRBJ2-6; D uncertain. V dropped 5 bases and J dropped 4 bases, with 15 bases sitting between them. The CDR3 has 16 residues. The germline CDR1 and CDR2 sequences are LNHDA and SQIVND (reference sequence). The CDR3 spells CASSVKQSLGANVLTF. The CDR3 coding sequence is TGTGCCAGTAGTGTCAAACAGAGTCTGGGGGCCAACGTCCTGACTTTC.

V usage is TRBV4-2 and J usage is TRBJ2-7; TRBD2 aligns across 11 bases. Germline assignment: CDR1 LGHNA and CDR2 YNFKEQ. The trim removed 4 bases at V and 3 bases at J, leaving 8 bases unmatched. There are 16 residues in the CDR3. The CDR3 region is CASSRLTSGGHYEQYF. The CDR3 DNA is TGTGCCAGCAGCCGATTAACTAGCGGGGGACACTACGAGCAGTACTTC.

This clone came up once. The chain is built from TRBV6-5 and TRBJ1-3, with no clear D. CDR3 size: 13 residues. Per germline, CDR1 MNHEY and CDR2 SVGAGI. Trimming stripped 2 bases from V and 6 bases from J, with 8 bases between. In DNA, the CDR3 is TGTGCCAGCAGTTACGGAGACCCAAACACCATATATTTT. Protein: CASSYGDPNTIYF.

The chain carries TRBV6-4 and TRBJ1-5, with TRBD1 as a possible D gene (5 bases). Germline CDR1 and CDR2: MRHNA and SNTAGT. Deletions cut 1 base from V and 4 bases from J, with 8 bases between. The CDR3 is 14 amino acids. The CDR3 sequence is CASSDWGGNQPQHF. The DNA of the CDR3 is TGTGCCAGCAGTGACTGGGGGGGTAATCAGCCCCAGCATTTT.

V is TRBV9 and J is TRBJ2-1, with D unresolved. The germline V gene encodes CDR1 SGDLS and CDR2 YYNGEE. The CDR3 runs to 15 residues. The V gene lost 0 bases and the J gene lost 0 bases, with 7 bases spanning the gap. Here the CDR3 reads CASSVDHGSYNEQFF. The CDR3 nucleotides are TGTGCCAGCAGCGTAGACCACGGCTCCTACAATGAGCAGTTCTTC.

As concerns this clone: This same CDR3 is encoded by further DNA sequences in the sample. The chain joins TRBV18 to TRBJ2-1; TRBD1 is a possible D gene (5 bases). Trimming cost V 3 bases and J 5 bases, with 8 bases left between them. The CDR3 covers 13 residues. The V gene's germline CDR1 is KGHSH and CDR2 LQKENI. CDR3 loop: CASSPDKNNEQFF. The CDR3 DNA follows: TGTGCCAGCTCACCGGACAAGAACAATGAGCAGTTCTTC.

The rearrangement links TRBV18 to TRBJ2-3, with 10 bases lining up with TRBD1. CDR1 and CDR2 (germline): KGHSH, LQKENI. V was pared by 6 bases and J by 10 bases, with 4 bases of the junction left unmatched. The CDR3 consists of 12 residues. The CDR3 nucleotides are TGTGCCAGCTCCCAAGACAGGGGGCCGCAGTATTTT. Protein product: CASSQDRGPQYF.

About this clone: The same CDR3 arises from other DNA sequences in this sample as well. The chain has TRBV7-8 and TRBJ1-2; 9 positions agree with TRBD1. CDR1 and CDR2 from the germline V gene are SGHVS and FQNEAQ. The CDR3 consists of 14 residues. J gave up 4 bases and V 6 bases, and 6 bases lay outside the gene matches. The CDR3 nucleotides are TGTGCCAGCAGTCGCCGGGACAGGGCCTATGGCTACACCTTC. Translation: CASSRRDRAYGYTF.

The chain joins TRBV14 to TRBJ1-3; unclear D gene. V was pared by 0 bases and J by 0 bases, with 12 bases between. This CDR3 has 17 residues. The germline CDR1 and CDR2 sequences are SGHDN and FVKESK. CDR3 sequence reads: CASSQDRGQISGNTIYF. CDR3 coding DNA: TGTGCCAGCAGCCAAGATCGAGGTCAGATCTCTGGAAACACCATATATTTT.

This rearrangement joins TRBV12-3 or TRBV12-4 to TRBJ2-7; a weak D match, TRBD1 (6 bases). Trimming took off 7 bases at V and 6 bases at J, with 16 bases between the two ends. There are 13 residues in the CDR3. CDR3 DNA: TGTGCCAGCACTAAAGGACAGATAATCGAGCAGTACTTC. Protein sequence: CASTKGQIIEQYF.